What follows is one TCR beta chain and its context. CDR3 length: 15 amino acids. CDR1 is SNHLY and CDR2 is FYNNEI in the germline V gene. The V gene lost 7 bases and the J gene lost 5 bases, with 20 bases spanning the gap. Profiling relied on immunoSEQ multiplex PCR, and the TCRdb table lists in-frame clones only, not all of them. The data contain 30,000 to 40,000 clones, roughly 89% of them singletons. Analysis of PBMCs was direct, with no culture step. The data are from a study of neoadjuvant anti-PD-1 for oral cavity cancer. Across the whole study: Non-progressing patients received a fourth nivolumab dose near day 43, then surgery on days 50-56.

The source material was PBMCs, sampled before nivolumab (anti-PD-1) treatment. The chain has TRBV2 and TRBJ2-5; D possibly uses TRBD1 or TRBD2 (6 bases each). The sequence derives from a person between 40 and 79 years old with oral cavity squamous cell carcinoma. The CDR3 DNA follows: TGTGCCAGCATTCCTTTGGGGGGCGTTGCGGAGACCCAGTACTTC. Protein product: CASIPLGGVAETQYF.